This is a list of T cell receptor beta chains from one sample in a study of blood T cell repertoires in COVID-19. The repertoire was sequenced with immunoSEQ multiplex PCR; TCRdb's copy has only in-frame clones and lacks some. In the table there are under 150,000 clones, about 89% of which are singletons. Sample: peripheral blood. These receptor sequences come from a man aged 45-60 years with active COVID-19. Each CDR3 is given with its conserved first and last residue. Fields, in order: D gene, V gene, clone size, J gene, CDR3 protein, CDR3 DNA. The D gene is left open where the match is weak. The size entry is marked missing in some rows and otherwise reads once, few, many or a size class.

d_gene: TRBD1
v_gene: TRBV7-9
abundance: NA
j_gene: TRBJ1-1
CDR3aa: CASSLTGANTEAFF
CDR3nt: TGTGCCAGCAGCTTAACAGGGGCGAACACTGAAGCTTTCTTT

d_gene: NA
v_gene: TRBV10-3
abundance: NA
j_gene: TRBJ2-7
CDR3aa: CAITSGFQWEQYF
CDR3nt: TGTGCCATCACTTCGGGATTTCAGTGGGAGCAGTACTTC

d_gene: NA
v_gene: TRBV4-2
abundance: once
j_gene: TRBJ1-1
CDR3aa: CASSLETDFSTEAFF
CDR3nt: TGTGCCAGCAGCCTTGAGACAGATTTTTCCACTGAAGCTTTCTTT

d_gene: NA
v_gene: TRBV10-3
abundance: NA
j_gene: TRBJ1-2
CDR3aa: CAISESGGDDGYTF
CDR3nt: TGTGCCATCAGTGAGTCTGGGGGGGACGATGGCTACACCTTC

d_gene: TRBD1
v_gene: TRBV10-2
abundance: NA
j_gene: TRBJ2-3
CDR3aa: CASSAQGEGDTQYF
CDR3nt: TGCGCCAGCAGTGCCCAGGGGGAAGGAGATACGCAGTATTTT

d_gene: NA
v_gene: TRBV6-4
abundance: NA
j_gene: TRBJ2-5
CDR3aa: CASSECSETQYF
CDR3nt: TGTGCCAGCAGCGAGTGTTCAGAGACCCAGTACTTC

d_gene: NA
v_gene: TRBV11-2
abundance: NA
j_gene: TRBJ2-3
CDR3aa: CASSLDLVDTQYF
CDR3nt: TGTGCCAGCAGCTTAGATCTCGTAGATACGCAGTATTTT

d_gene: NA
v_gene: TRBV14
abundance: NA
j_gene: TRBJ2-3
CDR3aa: CASSLTTTDTQYF
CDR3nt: TGTGCCAGCAGTCTGACTACTACAGATACGCAGTATTTT

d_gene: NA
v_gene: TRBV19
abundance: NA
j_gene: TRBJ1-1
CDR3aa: CASSIGQKNTEAFF
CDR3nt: TGTGCCAGTAGTATAGGACAGAAGAACACTGAAGCTTTCTTT

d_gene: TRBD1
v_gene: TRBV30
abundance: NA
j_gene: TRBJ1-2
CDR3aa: CAWAPGTGGGIYGYTF
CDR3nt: TGTGCCTGGGCACCCGGGACAGGGGGCGGTATCTATGGCTACACCTTC

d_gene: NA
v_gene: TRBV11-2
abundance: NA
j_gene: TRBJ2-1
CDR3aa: CASSWTATYNEQFF
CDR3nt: TGTGCCAGCAGCTGGACAGCAACCTACAATGAGCAGTTCTTC

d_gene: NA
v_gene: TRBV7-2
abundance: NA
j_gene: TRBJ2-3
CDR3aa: CASSTYTDTQYF
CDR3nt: TGTGCCAGCAGCACATACACAGATACGCAGTATTTT

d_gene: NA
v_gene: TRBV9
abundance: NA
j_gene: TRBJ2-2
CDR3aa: CASSGRASGELFF
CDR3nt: TGTGCCAGCAGCGGCAGGGCGTCCGGGGAGCTGTTTTTT

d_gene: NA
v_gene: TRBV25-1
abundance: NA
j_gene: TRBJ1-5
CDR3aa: CASSVASNQPQHF
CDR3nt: TGTGCCAGCAGTGTAGCTAGCAATCAGCCCCAGCATTTT

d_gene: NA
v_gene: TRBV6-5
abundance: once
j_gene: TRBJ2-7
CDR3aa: CASRRLDSYEQYF
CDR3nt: TGTGCCAGCAGGAGACTGGACTCCTACGAGCAGTACTTC

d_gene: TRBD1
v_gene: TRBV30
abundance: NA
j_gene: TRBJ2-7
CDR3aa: CAWTQGASEQYF
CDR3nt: TGTGCCTGGACGCAGGGGGCGAGCGAGCAGTACTTC

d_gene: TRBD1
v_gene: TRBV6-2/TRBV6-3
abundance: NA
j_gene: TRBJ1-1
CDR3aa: CASSYPDRPTEAFF
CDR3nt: TGTGCCAGCAGTTACCCGGACAGGCCCACTGAAGCTTTCTTT

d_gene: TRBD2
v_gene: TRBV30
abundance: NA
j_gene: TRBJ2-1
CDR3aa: CAWGLESREQFF
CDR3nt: TGTGCCTGGGGACTAGAATCCCGGGAGCAGTTCTTC

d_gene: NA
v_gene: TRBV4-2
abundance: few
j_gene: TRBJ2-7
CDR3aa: CASSQGREQYF
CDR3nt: TGTGCCAGCAGCCAAGGGCGGGAGCAGTACTTC

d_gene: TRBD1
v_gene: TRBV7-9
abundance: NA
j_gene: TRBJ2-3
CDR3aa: CASSLGTGGPTDTQYF
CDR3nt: TGTGCCAGCAGCCTGGGGACAGGGGGCCCCACAGATACGCAGTATTTT

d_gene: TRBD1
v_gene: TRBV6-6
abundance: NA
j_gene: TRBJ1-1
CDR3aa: CASSRTGRTGEAFF
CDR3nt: TGTGCCAGCAGTCGGACAGGGCGAACAGGTGAAGCTTTCTTT

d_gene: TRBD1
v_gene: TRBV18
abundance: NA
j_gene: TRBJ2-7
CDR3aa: CASSRDRGDEQYF
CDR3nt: TGTGCCAGCTCACGGGACAGGGGAGACGAGCAGTACTTC

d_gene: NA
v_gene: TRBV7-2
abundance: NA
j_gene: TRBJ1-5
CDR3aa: CASSSRGGFNQPQHF
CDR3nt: TGTGCCAGCAGCTCACGGGGGGGGTTCAATCAGCCCCAGCATTTT

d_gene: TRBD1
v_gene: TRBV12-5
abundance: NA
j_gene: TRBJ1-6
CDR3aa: CASGLDRAGFWNSPLHF
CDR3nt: TGTGCTAGTGGCCTTGACAGGGCGGGGTTTTGGAATTCACCCCTCCACTTT

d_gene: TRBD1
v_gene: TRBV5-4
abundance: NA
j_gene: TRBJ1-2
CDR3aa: CASSGWTGYGYTF
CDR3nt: TGTGCCAGCAGCGGATGGACAGGTTATGGCTACACCTTC

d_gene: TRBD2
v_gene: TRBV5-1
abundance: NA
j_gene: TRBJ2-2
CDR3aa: CASSPGRGAEAGELFF
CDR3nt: TGCGCCAGCAGCCCCGGGAGGGGGGCCGAGGCCGGGGAGCTGTTTTTT

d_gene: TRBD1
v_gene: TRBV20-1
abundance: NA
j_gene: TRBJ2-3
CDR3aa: CSADRADTQYF
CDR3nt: TGCAGTGCCGACAGGGCTGATACGCAGTATTTT

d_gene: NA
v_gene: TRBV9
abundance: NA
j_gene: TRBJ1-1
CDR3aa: CASSPTAALNTEAFF
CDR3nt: TGTGCCAGCAGCCCGACTGCGGCGTTGAACACTGAAGCTTTCTTT